The sequence of this T cell receptor beta chain was determined in a study of blood T cell repertoires in COVID-19. Study overall: Specimens from acute and convalescent COVID-19 originated in the United States, Italy and Spain.

The CDR3 has 13 amino acids. Trimming pared 2 bases from V and 10 bases from J, leaving 11 bases between. Germline CDR1 reads SGHVS; CDR2 reads FNYEAQ. In the authors' methods: Using reference gene primer amplification, nucleated cell counts were estimated. Profiling relied on immunoSEQ multiplex PCR, and the TCRdb table lists in-frame clones only, not all of them. The DNA was the basis for D and trimming; V, J and clone size are from that table. This repertoire shows under 300,000 clones, around four fifths found once; its top ten account for about 5%. The TCR comes from a man between 60 and 75 years old who had recovered from COVID-19. The chain carries TRBV7-6 and TRBJ1-4, with D maybe TRBD1 (5 bases). Sequencing was performed on peripheral blood. In DNA form, the CDR3 reads TGTGCCAGCAGCTTACAGGGTGGCGTAAAACTGTTTTTT. Protein sequence: CASSLQGGVKLFF.